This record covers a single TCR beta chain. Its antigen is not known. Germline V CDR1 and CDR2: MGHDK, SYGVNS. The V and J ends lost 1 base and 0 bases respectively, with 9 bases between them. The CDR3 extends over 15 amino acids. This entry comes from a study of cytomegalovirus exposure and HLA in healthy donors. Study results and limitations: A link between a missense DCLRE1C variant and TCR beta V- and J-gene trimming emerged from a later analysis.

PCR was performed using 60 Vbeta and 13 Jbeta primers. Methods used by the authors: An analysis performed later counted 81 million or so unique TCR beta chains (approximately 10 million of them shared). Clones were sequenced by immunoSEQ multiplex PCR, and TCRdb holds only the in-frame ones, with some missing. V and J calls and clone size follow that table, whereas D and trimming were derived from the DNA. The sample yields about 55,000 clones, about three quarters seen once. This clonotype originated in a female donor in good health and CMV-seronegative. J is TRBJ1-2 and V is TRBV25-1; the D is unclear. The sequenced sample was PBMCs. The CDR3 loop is CASSEFGTTNYGYTF. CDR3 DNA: TGTGCCAGCAGTGAATTCGGAACTACTAACTATGGCTACACCTTC.